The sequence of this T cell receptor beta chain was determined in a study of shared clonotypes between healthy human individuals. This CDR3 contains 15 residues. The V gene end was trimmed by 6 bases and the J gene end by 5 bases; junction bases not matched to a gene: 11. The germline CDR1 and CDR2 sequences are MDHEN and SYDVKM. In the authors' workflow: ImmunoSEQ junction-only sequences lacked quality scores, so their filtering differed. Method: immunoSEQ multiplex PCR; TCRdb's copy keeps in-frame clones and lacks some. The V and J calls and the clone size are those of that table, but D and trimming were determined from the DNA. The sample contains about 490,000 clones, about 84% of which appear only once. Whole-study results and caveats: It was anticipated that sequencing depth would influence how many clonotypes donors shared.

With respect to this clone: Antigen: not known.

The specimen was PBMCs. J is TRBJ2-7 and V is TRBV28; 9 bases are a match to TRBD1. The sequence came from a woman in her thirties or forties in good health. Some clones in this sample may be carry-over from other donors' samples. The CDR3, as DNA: TGTGCCAGCAGCCCCTTTGGGGACAGGGTACACGAGCAGTACTTC. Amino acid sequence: CASSPFGDRVHEQYF.